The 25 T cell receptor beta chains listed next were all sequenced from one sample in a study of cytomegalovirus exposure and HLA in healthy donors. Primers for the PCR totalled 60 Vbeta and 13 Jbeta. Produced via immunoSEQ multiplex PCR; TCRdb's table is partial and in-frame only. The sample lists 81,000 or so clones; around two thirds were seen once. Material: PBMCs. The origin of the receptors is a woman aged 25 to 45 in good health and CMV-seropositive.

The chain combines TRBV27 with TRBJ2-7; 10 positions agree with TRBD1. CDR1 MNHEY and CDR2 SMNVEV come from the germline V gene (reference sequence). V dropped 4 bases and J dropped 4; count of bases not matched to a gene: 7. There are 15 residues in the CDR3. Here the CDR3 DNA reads TGTGCCAGCAGTTCCCGACAGGGGGCGAGGTACGAGCAGTACTTC. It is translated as CASSSRQGARYEQYF.

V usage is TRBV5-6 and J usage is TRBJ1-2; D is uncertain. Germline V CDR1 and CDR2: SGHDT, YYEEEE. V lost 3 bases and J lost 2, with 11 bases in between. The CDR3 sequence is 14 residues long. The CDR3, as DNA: TGTGCCAGCAGCTCGAGAGGGTCCAACTATGGCTACACCTTC. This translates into CASSSRGSNYGYTF.

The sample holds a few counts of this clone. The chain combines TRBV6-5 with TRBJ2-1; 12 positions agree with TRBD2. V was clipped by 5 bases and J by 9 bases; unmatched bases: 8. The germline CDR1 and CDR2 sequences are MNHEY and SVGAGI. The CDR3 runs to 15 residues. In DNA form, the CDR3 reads TGTGCCAGCAGTCCTAGCGGGGGGGCTTTGGGTGAGCAGTTCTTC. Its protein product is CASSPSGGALGEQFF.

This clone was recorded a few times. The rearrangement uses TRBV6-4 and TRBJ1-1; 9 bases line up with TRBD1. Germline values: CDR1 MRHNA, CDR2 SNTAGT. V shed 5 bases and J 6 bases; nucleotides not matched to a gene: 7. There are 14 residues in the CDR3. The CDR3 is CASSPGTGFAEAFF. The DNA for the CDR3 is TGTGCCAGCAGTCCGGGGACAGGGTTCGCTGAAGCTTTCTTT.

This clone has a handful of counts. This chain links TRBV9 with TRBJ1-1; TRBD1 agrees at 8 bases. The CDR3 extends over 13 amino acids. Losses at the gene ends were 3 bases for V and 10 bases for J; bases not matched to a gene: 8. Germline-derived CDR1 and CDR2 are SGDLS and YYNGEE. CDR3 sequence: CASSGTGKRGAFF. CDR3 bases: TGTGCCAGCAGCGGGACAGGGAAACGAGGAGCTTTCTTT.

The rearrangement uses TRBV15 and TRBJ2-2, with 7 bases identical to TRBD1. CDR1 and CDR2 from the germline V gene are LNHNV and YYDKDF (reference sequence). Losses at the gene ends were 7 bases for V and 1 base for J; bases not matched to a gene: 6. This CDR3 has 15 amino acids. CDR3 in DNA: TGTGCCACCATGTTCGGGACAGTGAACACCGGGGAGCTGTTTTTT. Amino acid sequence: CATMFGTVNTGELFF.

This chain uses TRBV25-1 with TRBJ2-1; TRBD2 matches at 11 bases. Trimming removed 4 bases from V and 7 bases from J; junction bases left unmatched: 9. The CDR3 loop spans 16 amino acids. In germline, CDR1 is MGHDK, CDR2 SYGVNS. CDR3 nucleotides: TGTGCCAGCAGTGCCACTAGCGGGGGTCTAAGTAATGAGCAGTTCTTC. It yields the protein CASSATSGGLSNEQFF.

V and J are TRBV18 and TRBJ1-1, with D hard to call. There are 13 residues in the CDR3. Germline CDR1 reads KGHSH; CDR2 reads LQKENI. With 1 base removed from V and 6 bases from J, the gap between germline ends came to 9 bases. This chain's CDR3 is CASSPQREAEAFF. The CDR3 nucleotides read TGTGCCAGCTCACCACAACGGGAGGCTGAAGCTTTCTTT.

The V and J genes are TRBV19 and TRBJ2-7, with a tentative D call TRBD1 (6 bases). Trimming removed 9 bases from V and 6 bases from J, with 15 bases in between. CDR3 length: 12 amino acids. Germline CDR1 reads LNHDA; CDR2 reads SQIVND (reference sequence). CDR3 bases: TGTGCCAGCCGGGACACCGATACCGAGCAGTACTTC. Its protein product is CASRDTDTEQYF.

DNA of the CDR3: TGTGCCAGCAGCTACACCCACAACAATGAGCAGTTCTTC. This encodes CASSYTHNNEQFF. V is TRBV7-8 and J is TRBJ2-1; no clear D gene. CDR1 and CDR2 from the germline V gene are SGHVS and FQNEAQ. V was shortened by 4 bases and J by 5 bases, with 9 bases between the two germline ends. The CDR3 has 13 amino acids. The full variable domain, rest sourced from reference TRBV7-8 and TRBJ2-1, is GAGVSQSPRYKVAKRGQDVALRCDPISGHVSLFWYQQALGQGPEFLTYFQNEAQLDKSGLPSDRFFAERPEGSVSTLKIQRTQQEDSAVYLCASSYTHNNEQFFGPGTRLTVL.

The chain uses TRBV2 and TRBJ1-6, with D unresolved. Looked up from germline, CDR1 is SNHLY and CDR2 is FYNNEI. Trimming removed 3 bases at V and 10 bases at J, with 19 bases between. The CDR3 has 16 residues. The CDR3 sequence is CASSDTKGGFGSPLHF. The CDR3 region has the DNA TGTGCCAGCAGTGATACGAAAGGAGGGTTTGGGTCACCCCTCCACTTT.

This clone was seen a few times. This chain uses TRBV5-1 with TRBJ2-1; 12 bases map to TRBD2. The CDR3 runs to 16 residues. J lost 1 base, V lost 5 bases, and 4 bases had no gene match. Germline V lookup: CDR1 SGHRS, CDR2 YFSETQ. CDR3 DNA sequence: TGCGCCAGCAGAAGACTAGCGGGGGCGTCCTACAATGAGCAGTTCTTC. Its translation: CASRRLAGASYNEQFF.

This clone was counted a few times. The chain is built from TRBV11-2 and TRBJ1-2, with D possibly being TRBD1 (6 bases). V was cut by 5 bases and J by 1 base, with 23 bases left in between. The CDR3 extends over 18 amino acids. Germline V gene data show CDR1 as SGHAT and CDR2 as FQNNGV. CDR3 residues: CASSRVRGGPKSNYGYTF. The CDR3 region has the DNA TGTGCCAGCAGCCGAGTCCGAGGGGGTCCCAAGAGTAACTATGGCTACACCTTC.

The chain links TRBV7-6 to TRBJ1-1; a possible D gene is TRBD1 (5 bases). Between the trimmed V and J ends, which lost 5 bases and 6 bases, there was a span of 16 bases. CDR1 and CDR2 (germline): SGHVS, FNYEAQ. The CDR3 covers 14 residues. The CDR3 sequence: CASSGDYQNPEAFF. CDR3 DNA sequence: TGTGCCAGCAGCGGGGACTACCAAAACCCTGAAGCTTTCTTT.

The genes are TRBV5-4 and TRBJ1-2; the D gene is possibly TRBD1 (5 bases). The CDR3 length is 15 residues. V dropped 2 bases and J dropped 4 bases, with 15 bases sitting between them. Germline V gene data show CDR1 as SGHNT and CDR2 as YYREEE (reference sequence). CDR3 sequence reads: CASSFGGTVSYGYTF. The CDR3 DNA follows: TGTGCCAGCAGCTTTGGCGGGACCGTCAGCTATGGCTACACCTTC.

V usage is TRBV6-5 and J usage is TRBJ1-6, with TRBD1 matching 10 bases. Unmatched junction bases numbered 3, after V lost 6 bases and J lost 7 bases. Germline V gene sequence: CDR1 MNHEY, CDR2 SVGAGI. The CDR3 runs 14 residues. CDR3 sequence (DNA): TGTGCCAGCAGGCCGGGACAGGGGAATTCACCCCTCCACTTT. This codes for CASRPGQGNSPLHF.

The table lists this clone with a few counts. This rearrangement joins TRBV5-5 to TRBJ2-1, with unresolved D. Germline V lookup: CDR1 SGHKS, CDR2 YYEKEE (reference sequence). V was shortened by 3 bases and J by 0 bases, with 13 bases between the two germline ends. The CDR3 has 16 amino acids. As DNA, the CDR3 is TGTGCCAGCAGCTCCACTGGGCATAGCTCCTACAATGAGCAGTTCTTC. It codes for CASSSTGHSSYNEQFF.

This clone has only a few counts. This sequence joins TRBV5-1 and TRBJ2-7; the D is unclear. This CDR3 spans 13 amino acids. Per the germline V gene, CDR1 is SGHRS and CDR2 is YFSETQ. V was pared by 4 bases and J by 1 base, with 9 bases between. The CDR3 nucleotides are TGCGCCAGCAGCCCCGGTATGTCCTACGAGCAGTACTTC. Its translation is CASSPGMSYEQYF. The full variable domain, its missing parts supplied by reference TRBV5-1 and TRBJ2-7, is KAGVTQTPRYLIKTRGQQVTLSCSPISGHRSVSWYQQTPGQGLQFLFEYFSETQRNKGNFPGRFSGRQFSNSRSEMNVSTLELGDSALYLCASSPGMSYEQYFGPGTRLTVT.

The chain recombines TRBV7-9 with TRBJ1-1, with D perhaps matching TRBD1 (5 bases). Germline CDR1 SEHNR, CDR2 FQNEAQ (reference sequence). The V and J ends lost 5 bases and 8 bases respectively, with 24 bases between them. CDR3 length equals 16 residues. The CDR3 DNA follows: TGTGCCAGCAGCCCCCCCCTAAGAGAAGGGGTCGGCGAAGCTTTCTTT. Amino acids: CASSPPLREGVGEAFF. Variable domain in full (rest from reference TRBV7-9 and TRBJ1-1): DTGVSQNPRHKITKRGQNVTFRCDPISEHNRLYWYRQTLGQGPEFLTYFQNEAQLEKSRLLSDRFSAERPKGSFSTLEIQRTEQGDSAMYLCASSPPLREGVGEAFFGQGTRLTVV.

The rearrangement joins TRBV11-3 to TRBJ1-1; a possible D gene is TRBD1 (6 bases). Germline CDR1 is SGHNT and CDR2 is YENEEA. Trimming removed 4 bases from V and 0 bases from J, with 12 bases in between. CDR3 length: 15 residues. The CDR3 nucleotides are TGTGCCAGCAGCTACAACGGACAGTTGAACACTGAAGCTTTCTTT. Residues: CASSYNGQLNTEAFF.

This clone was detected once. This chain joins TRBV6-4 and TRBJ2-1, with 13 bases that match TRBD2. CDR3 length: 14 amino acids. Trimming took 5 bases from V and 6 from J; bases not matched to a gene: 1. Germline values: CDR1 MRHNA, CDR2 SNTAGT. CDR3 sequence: CASSRTSGGNEQFF. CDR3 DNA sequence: TGTGCCAGCAGTCGGACTAGCGGGGGCAATGAGCAGTTCTTC.

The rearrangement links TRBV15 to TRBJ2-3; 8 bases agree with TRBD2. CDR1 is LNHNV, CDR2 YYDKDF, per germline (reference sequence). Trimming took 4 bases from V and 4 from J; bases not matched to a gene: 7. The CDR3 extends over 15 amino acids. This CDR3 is CATSNGGGWADTQYF. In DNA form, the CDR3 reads TGTGCCACCAGCAACGGCGGGGGGTGGGCAGATACGCAGTATTTT. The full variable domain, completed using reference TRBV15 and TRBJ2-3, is DAMVIQNPRYQVTQFGKPVTLSCSQTLNHNVMYWYQQKSSQAPKLLFHYYDKDFNNEADTPDNFQSRRPNTSFCFLDIRSPGLGDTAMYLCATSNGGGWADTQYFGPGTRLTVL.

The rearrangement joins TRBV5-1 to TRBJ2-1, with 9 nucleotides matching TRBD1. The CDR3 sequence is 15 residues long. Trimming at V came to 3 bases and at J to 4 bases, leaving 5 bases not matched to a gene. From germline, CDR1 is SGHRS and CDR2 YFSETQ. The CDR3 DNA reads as TGCGCCAGCAGCTCAGGGACAGGGATATACAATGAGCAGTTCTTC. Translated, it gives CASSSGTGIYNEQFF.

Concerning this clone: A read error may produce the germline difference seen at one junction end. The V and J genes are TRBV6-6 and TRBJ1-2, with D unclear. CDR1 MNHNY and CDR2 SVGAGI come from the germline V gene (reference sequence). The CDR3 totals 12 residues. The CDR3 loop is CASSQFGEGYPF. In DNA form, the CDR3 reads TGTGCCAGCAGTCAATTCGGGGAGGGCTACCCCTTC.

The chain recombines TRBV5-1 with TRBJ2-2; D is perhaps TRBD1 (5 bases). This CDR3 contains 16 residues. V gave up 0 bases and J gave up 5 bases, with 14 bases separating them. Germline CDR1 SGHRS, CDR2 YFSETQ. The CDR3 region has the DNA TGCGCCAGCAGCTTGGTGGCAGGGTTGACGACCGGGGAGCTGTTTTTT. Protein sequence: CASSLVAGLTTGELFF.